These 20 T cell receptor beta chains share one sample of origin, sequenced in a study of blood T cell repertoires in COVID-19. Sequencing was performed with immunoSEQ multiplex PCR; in TCRdb, only in-frame clones are kept and a portion is missing. The table records some 150,000 clones, about 89% of them present only once. The sequenced sample consisted of peripheral blood. These receptors came from a man aged 45-65 years with acute or convalescent COVID-19.

This clone was seen only once. This rearrangement joins TRBV6-5 to TRBJ1-5; the D is unclear. CDR1 is MNHEY and CDR2 is SVGAGI in the germline V gene. CDR3 length: 14 amino acids. Trimming removed 10 bases from V and 2 bases from J, with 15 bases in between. CDR3 nucleotide sequence: TGTGCCATCCTATTCGGTAGTGGCAATCAGCCCCAGCATTTT. Translating gives CAILFGSGNQPQHF.

The chain has TRBV6-1 and TRBJ2-5; no firm D call. Germline CDR1 is MNHNS and CDR2 is SASEGT. This CDR3 region has 14 residues. The ends were cut back, 3 bases at V and 5 bases at J, with 13 bases in the middle. The CDR3 sequence: CASSERYAAETQYF. The CDR3 nucleotides are TGTGCCAGCAGTGAGAGGTATGCGGCGGAGACCCAGTACTTC.

This clone was counted a single time. The chain recombines TRBV28 with TRBJ2-2, with 15 bases aligning to TRBD2. This CDR3 is 15 amino acids long. Germline V gene sequence: CDR1 MDHEN, CDR2 SYDVKM. V shed 6 bases, J shed 7 bases, and the junction held 3 bases outside the gene matches. This CDR3 reads CASSGTSGRIGELFF. The CDR3 bases are TGTGCCAGCAGCGGGACTAGCGGGAGGATCGGGGAGCTGTTTTTT.

This chain uses TRBV30 with TRBJ2-7, with 14 bases identical to TRBD2. The V segment lost 2 bases and the J segment 8 bases; nucleotides outside the gene matches: 8. The CDR3 consists of 15 residues. From germline, CDR1 is GTSNPN and CDR2 SVGIG (reference sequence). The CDR3 here is CAWSPTGTSGSKQYF. CDR3 in DNA: TGTGCCTGGAGTCCAACCGGGACTAGCGGGAGTAAGCAGTACTTC. Combining the CDR3 with reference TRBV30 and TRBJ2-7 gives the whole variable domain SQTIHQWPATLVQPVGSPLSLECTVEGTSNPNLYWYRQAAGRGLQLLFYSVGIGQISSEVPQNLSASRPQDRQFILSSKKLLLSDSGFYLCAWSPTGTSGSKQYFGPGTRLTVT.

This clone was seen a handful of times. The chain couples TRBV7-9 to TRBJ2-7; D perhaps matches TRBD1 (6 bases). V gave up 5 bases and J gave up 6 bases, with 11 bases separating them. Per germline, CDR1 SEHNR and CDR2 FQNEAQ (reference sequence). The CDR3 runs to 12 residues. The CDR3 bases are TGTGCCAGCAGCCGAACAGGGTTCGAGCAGTACGTC. The encoded protein is CASSRTGFEQYV.

V and J are TRBV11-2 and TRBJ2-7; 8 nucleotides line up with TRBD1. The CDR3 runs to 14 residues. Germline V gene sequence: CDR1 SGHAT, CDR2 FQNNGV. V was clipped by 5 bases and J by 0 bases; unmatched bases: 3. CDR3 protein: CASSRGQGSYEQYV. The CDR3 coding sequence is TGTGCCAGCAGCCGAGGACAGGGCTCCTACGAGCAGTACGTC.

The sample holds one count of this clone. CDR3 bases: TGCGCCAGCAGCTTAGGGAACAGGAGGAACACTGAAGCTTTCTTT. Its protein product is CASSLGNRRNTEAFF. The rearrangement uses TRBV5-1 and TRBJ1-1; tentatively, D is TRBD1 (5 bases). This CDR3 spans 15 amino acids. The V end lost 2 bases, the J end lost 1 base, and 12 bases lay between the germline ends. Germline V gives CDR1 SGHRS, CDR2 YFSETQ. The full variable domain, with the rest looked up from reference TRBV5-1 and TRBJ1-1, is KAGVTQTPRYLIKTRGQQVTLSCSPISGHRSVSWYQQTPGQGLQFLFEYFSETQRNKGNFPGRFSGRQFSNSRSEMNVSTLELGDSALYLCASSLGNRRNTEAFFGQGTRLTVV.

The CDR3 sequence is CASSLPTGHMDEKLFF. The CDR3, as DNA: TGTGCCAGCAGCTTGCCCACGGGACATATGGATGAAAAACTGTTTTTT. The V call is TRBV7-9, the J call TRBJ1-4, with D tentatively TRBD1 (6 bases). Trimming left V 3 bases short and J 6 bases short, with 17 bases between. The CDR3 is 16 amino acids. The germline V gene has CDR1 SEHNR and CDR2 FQNEAQ (reference sequence).

The chain uses TRBV11-2 and TRBJ2-3, with a possible D match to TRBD2 (5 bases). Trimming took 4 bases from V and 2 from J, leaving 13 bases between them. CDR1 is SGHAT and CDR2 is FQNNGV in the germline V gene. The CDR3 totals 15 residues. The CDR3 DNA is TGTGCCAGCAGCTCCAGAACGGGGTCCACAGATACGCAGTATTTT. Protein: CASSSRTGSTDTQYF.

V is TRBV5-1 and J is TRBJ2-3; D remains ambiguous. Germline V gene lookup returns CDR1 SGHRS and CDR2 YFSETQ. This CDR3 spans 16 amino acids. V was pared by 0 bases and J by 0 bases, with 11 bases between. CDR3 DNA sequence: TGCGCCAGCAGCTTGGATGCACCAGATAGCACAGATACGCAGTATTTT. Translation: CASSLDAPDSTDTQYF.

The gene calls are TRBV30 and TRBJ1-2; unclear D gene. This CDR3 is built from 12 residues. With 4 bases removed from V and 5 bases from J, the gap between germline ends came to 11 bases. Germline CDR1 and CDR2: GTSNPN and SVGIG (reference sequence). CDR3 DNA sequence: TGTGCCTGGAAATGGTCGGGGTATGGCTACACCTTC. Translating it yields CAWKWSGYGYTF.

Written as DNA, the CDR3 is TGTGCCAGCAGCCCCAGCGGGGGGAACACCGGGGAGCTGTTTTTT. The encoded protein is CASSPSGGNTGELFF. The chain couples TRBV9 to TRBJ2-2; TRBD2 aligns across 8 bases. This CDR3 region has 15 residues. The V gene end was trimmed by 4 bases and the J gene end by 1 base; junction bases not matched to a gene: 3. Germline CDR1 and CDR2: SGDLS and YYNGEE.

The chain links TRBV27 to TRBJ2-3; the D gene is possibly TRBD1 (5 bases). The CDR3 is made up of 13 amino acids. V was pared by 5 bases and J by 1 base, with 7 bases between. Germline CDR1 reads MNHEY; CDR2 reads SMNVEV (reference sequence). In DNA form, the CDR3 reads TGTGCCAGCAGTGTGACAGGCACAGATACGCAGTATTTT. Its protein is CASSVTGTDTQYF.

The rearrangement uses TRBV18 and TRBJ2-1, with TRBD2 as a possible D gene (5 bases). There are 16 residues in the CDR3. Trimming took 3 bases from V and 4 from J, leaving 16 bases between them. The germline CDR1 and CDR2 sequences are KGHSH and LQKENI. The CDR3 loop reads CASSPPGGQTYNEQFF. In nucleotides, the CDR3 is TGTGCCAGCTCACCCCCTGGAGGTCAGACATACAATGAGCAGTTCTTC. The whole variable domain, remainder taken from reference TRBV18 and TRBJ2-1, is NAGVMQNPRHLVRRRGQEARLRCSPMKGHSHVYWYRQLPEEGLKFMVYLQKENIIDESGMPKERFSAEFPKEGPSILRIQQVVRGDSAAYFCASSPPGGQTYNEQFFGPGTRLTVL.

This chain uses TRBV7-2 with TRBJ1-1; 8 bases align to TRBD1. CDR3 length: 14 residues. In germline, CDR1 is SGHTA, CDR2 FQGNSA. J gave up 6 bases and V 5 bases, and 8 bases lay outside the gene matches. CDR3 sequence: CASSIQGEVSEAFF. CDR3 nucleotides: TGTGCCAGCAGCATACAGGGGGAGGTCTCTGAAGCTTTCTTT.

The rearrangement uses TRBV7-3 and TRBJ2-2, with a tentative D call TRBD2 (6 bases). Trimming took 2 bases from V and 1 from J, leaving 8 bases between them. CDR1 SGHTA and CDR2 FQGTGA come from the germline V gene. The CDR3 has 15 amino acids. CDR3 nucleotide sequence: TGTGCCAGCAGCTTAGGGCGGGGGAACACCGGGGAGCTGTTTTTT. This sequence encodes CASSLGRGNTGELFF.

This clone showed up just once. The DNA of the CDR3 is TGCAGCGTTGTGACAGGGACCTACGAGCAGTACTTC. It specifies CSVVTGTYEQYF. The chain employs TRBV29-1 and TRBJ2-7; 7 bases agree with TRBD1. Trimming cost V 4 bases and J 2 bases; bases outside gene matches: 2. In germline, CDR1 is SQVTM, CDR2 ANQGSEA. CDR3 size: 12 residues.

The chain recombines TRBV11-2 with TRBJ2-7, with 7 bases that match TRBD2. The V segment lost 3 bases and the J segment 2 bases; nucleotides outside the gene matches: 4. The germline CDR1 and CDR2 sequences are SGHAT and FQNNGV. The CDR3 extends over 14 amino acids. The CDR3 DNA follows: TGTGCCAGCAGCTTCCTAGCGGATGCCTACGAGCAGTACTTC. This translates into CASSFLADAYEQYF.

The chain couples TRBV9 to TRBJ2-3, with D possibly being TRBD2 (6 bases). CDR1 is SGDLS, CDR2 YYNGEE, per germline. The CDR3 is made up of 17 amino acids. V was trimmed by 2 bases and J by 6 bases, leaving 22 bases between them. The CDR3 DNA sequence: TGTGCCAGCAGCGTGGGCCGGGAGCCCCGAGGTCCTGATACGCAGTATTTT. Translated, it gives CASSVGREPRGPDTQYF.

The chain carries TRBV12-5 and TRBJ2-5, with 7 bases that match TRBD1. The germline V gene encodes CDR1 LGHNT and CDR2 FRNRAP. The junction had 6 bases not matched to a gene; V was cut back by 6 bases and J by 5 bases. There are 13 residues in the CDR3. CDR3 coding DNA: TGTGCTAGTGGGCCAGGACAGGTCGAGACCCAGTACTTC. Protein product: CASGPGQVETQYF.